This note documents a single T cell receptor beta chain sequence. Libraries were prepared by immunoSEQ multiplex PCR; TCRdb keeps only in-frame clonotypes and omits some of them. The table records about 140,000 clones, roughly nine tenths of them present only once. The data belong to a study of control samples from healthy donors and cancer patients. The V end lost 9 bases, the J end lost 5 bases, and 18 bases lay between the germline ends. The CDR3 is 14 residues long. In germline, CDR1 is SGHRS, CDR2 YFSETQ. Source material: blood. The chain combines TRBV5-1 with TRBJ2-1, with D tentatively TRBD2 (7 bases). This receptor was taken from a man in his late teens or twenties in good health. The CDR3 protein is CATWGGPSDNEQFF. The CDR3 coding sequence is TGCGCCACCTGGGGGGGCCCTTCTGACAATGAGCAGTTCTTC. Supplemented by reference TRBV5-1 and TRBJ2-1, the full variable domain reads KAGVTQTPRYLIKTRGQQVTLSCSPISGHRSVSWYQQTPGQGLQFLFEYFSETQRNKGNFPGRFSGRQFSNSRSEMNVSTLELGDSALYLCATWGGPSDNEQFFGPGTRLTVL.